This T cell receptor (beta chain) was captured by sequencing in a study of cytomegalovirus exposure and HLA in healthy donors. General study results and limits: A later analysis revealed that TCR association rates differed between HLA loci, peaking at DRB1 and bottoming out at HLA-C.

The V gene lost 1 base and the J gene lost 2 bases, with 7 bases spanning the gap. The length of the CDR3 is 15 residues. Germline lookup yields CDR1 SGHRS and CDR2 YFSETQ. A word on this clone: Its antigen remains unknown.

The PCR ran on 60 Vbeta and 13 Jbeta primers. Method: immunoSEQ multiplex PCR; TCRdb's copy keeps in-frame clones and lacks some. The data hold 200,000 to 250,000 clones, with around four fifths observed a single time. J is TRBJ2-6 and V is TRBV5-1; D gene uncertain. Source material: PBMCs. The sequence was obtained from a woman in her fifties or sixties in good health and CMV-seropositive. The CDR3, as DNA: TGCGCCAGCAGCTTGTCAATCACTGGGGCCAACGTCCTGACTTTC. Translated: CASSLSITGANVLTF.